Listed below are T cell receptor beta chains from one sample, sequenced in a study of cytomegalovirus exposure and HLA in healthy donors. Profiled with immunoSEQ multiplex PCR; TCRdb holds only in-frame clones, not every one. The table includes around 140,000 clones, approximately 80% detected once. Sequenced: PBMCs. The receptors come from a woman aged 18-30 years in good health and CMV-seronegative. CDR3s include the opening cysteine and the closing phenylalanine or tryptophan. The order of the fields is J gene, clone size, V gene, D gene, CDR3 DNA, CDR3 protein. D genes are given only for firm matches. Clone size appears in some rows only: once, few, many, or a class for an expanded clone.

TRBJ1-2,.,TRBV5-6,.,TGTGCCAGCGAAAGCGGTATCAAAATGCCTAGCTATGGCTACACCTTC,CASESGIKMPSYGYTF
TRBJ2-3,.,TRBV2,TRBD2,TGTGCCAGCAGTGAAGAGCGGGAGGGAACAGATACGCAGTATTTT,CASSEEREGTDTQYF
TRBJ2-7,few,TRBV18,.,TGTGCCAGCTCACCGGCTCGCTCCTACGAGCAGTACTTC,CASSPARSYEQYF
TRBJ2-1,.,TRBV10-3,TRBD2,TGTGCCATCAGTGTCGAACTAGCGGGGATCAATGAGCAGTTCTTC,CAISVELAGINEQFF
TRBJ2-7,.,TRBV5-1,.,TGCGCCAGCAGCTTGGCCAGGTTGCCATACGAGCAGTACTTC,CASSLARLPYEQYF
TRBJ1-1,.,TRBV12-5,.,TGTGCTAGTGGTTTGGTACAGGGCAGGGCGAACACTGAAGCTTTCTTT,CASGLVQGRANTEAFF
TRBJ1-1,.,TRBV6-1,.,TGTGCCAGCAGTCCGGCGCGGCGGAACACTGAAGCTTTCTTT,CASSPARRNTEAFF
TRBJ2-3,.,TRBV29-1,TRBD2,TGCAGCGTTGTCGGACTAGCGGGAGACCCTACTAGCACAGATACGCAGTATTTT,CSVVGLAGDPTSTDTQYF
TRBJ2-7,.,TRBV4-2,TRBD2,TGTGCCAGCAGCCCGACGTCTACTAGCGGGAGAAACTACGAGCAGTACTTC,CASSPTSTSGRNYEQYF
TRBJ2-1,.,TRBV11-1,TRBD2,TGTGCCAGCAGCTTGCGGGAGACGGATGAGCAGTTCTTC,CASSLRETDEQFF